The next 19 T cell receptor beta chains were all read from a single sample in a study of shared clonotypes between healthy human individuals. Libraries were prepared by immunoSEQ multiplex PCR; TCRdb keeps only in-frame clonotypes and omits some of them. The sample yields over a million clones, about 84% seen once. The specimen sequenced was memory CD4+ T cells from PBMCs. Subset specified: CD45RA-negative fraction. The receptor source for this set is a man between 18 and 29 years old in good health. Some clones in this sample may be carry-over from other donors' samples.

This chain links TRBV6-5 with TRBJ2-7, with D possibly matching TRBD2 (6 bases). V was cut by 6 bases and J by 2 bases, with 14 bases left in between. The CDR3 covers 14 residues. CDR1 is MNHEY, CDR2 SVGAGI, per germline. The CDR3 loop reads CASSPEGLTYEQYF. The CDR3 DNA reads TGTGCCAGCAGCCCGGAGGGCCTTACCTACGAGCAGTACTTC.

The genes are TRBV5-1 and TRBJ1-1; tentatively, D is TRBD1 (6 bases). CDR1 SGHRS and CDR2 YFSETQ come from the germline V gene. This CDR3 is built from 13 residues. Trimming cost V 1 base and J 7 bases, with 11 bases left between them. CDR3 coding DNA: TGCGCCAGCAGCTTGACAGGGAGGGATGAAGCTTTCTTT. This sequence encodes CASSLTGRDEAFF.

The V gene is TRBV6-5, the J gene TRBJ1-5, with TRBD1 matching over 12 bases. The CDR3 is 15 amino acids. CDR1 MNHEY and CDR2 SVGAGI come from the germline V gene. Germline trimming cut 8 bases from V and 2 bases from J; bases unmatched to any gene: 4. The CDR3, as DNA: TGTGCCAGCCGGGACAGGGGGCAGGGCAATCAGCCCCAGCATTTT. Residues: CASRDRGQGNQPQHF.

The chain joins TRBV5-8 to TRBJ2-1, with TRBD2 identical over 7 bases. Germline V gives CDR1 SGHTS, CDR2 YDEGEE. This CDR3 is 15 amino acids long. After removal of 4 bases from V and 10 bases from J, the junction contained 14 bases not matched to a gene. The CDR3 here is CASSPGRAAGVEQFF. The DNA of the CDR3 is TGTGCCAGCAGCCCAGGGAGGGCAGCAGGTGTAGAGCAGTTCTTC.

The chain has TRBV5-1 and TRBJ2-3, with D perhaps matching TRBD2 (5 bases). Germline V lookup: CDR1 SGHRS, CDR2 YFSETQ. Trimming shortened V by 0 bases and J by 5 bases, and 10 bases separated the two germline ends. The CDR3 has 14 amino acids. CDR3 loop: CASSLGGIEDTQYF. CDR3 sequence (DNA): TGCGCCAGCAGCTTGGGAGGGATCGAAGATACGCAGTATTTT. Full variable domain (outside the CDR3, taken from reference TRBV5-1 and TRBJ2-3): KAGVTQTPRYLIKTRGQQVTLSCSPISGHRSVSWYQQTPGQGLQFLFEYFSETQRNKGNFPGRFSGRQFSNSRSEMNVSTLELGDSALYLCASSLGGIEDTQYFGPGTRLTVL.

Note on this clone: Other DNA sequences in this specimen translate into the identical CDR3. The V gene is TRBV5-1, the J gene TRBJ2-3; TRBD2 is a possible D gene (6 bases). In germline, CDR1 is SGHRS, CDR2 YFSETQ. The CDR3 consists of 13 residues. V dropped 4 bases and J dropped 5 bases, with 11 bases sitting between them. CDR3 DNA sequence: TGCGCCAGCAGCCTGGAGGGCGTAGATACGCAGTATTTT. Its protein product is CASSLEGVDTQYF. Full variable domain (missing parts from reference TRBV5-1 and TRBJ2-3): KAGVTQTPRYLIKTRGQQVTLSCSPISGHRSVSWYQQTPGQGLQFLFEYFSETQRNKGNFPGRFSGRQFSNSRSEMNVSTLELGDSALYLCASSLEGVDTQYFGPGTRLTVL.

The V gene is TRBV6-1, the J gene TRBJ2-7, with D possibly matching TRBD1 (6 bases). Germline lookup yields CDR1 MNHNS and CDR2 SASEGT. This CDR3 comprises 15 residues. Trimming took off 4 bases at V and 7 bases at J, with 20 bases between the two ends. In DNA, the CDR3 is TGTGCCAGCAGTGGCTTTTTGGGGGCGGATTGGGAGCAGTACTTC. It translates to CASSGFLGADWEQYF.

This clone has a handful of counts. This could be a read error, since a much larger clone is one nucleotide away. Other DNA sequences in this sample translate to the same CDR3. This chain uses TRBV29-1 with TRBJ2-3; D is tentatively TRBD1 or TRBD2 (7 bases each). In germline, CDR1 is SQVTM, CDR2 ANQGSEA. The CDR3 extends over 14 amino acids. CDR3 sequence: CSVAQGGNTDTQYF. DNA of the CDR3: TGTAGCGTTGCTCAGGGGGGGAACACAGATACGCAGTATTTT.

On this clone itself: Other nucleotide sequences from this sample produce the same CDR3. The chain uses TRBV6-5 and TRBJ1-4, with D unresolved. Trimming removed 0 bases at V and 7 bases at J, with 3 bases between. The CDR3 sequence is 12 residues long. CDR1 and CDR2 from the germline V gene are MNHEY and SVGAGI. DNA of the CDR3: TGTGCCAGCAGTTACTCTGGTGAAAAACTGTTTTTT. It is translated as CASSYSGEKLFF.

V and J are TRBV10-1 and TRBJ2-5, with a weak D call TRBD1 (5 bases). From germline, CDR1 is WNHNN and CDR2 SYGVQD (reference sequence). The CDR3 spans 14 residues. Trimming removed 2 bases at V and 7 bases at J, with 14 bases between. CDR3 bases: TGCGCCAGCAGTGAGGGCAGGGAACCGGGGACCCAGTACTTC. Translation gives CASSEGREPGTQYF.

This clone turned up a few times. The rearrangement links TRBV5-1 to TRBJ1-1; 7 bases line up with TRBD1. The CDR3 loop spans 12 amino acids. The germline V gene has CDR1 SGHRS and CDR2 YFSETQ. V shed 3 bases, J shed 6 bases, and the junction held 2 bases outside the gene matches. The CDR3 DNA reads TGCGCCAGCAGCTCAGGGGGGGCTGAAGCTTTCTTT. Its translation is CASSSGGAEAFF.

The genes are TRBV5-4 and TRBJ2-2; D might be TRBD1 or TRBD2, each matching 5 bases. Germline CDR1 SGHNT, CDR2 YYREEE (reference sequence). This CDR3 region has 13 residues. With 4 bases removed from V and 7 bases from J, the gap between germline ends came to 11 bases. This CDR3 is CASSDPRGGELFF. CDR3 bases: TGTGCCAGCAGCGACCCGAGGGGCGGGGAGCTGTTTTTT.

The CDR3 spells CAVRGPYEQYF. In nucleotides, the CDR3 is TGTGCCGTACGGGGTCCCTACGAGCAGTACTTC. This chain uses TRBV19 with TRBJ2-7; D is perhaps TRBD2 (5 bases). Trimming took 11 bases from V and 2 from J, leaving 10 bases between them. Germline lookup yields CDR1 LNHDA and CDR2 SQIVND (reference sequence). This CDR3 comprises 11 residues.

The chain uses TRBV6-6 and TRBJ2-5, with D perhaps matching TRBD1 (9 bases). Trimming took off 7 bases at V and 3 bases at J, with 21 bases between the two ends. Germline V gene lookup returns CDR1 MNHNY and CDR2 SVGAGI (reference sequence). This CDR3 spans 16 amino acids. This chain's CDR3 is CASTPGQGRGEETQYF. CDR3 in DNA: TGTGCCAGCACCCCAGGACAGGGGCGGGGGGAAGAGACCCAGTACTTC.

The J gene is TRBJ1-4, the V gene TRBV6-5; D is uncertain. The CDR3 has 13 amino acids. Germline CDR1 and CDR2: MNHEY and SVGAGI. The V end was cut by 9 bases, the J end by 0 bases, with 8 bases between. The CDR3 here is CARLNTTNEKLFF. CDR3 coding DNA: TGTGCCAGACTAAACACAACTAATGAAAAACTGTTTTTT.

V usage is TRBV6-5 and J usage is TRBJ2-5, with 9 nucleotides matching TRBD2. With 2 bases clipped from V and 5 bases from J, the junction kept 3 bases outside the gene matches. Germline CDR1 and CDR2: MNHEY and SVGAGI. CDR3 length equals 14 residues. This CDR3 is CASSYRTSEETQYF. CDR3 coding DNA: TGTGCCAGCAGTTACAGGACTAGCGAGGAGACCCAGTACTTC.

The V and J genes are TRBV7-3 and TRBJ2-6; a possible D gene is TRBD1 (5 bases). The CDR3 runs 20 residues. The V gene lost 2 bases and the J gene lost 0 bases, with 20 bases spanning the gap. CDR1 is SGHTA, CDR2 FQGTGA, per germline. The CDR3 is CASSLPGKTAPVSGANVLTF. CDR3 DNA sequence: TGTGCCAGCAGCTTACCGGGTAAGACAGCCCCGGTCTCTGGGGCCAACGTCCTGACTTTC.

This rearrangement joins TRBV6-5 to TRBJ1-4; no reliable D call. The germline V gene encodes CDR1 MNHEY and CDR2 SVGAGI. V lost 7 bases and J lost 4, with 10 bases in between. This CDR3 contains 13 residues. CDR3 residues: CASKGSVNEKLFF. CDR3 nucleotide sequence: TGTGCCAGCAAAGGGTCAGTTAATGAAAAACTGTTTTTT.

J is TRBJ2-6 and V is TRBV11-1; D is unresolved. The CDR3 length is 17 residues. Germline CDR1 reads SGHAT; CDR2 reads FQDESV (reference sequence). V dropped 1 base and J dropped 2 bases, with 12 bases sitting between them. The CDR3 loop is CASSLDLSTPGANVLTF. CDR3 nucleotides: TGTGCCAGCAGCTTAGATCTCTCGACCCCTGGGGCCAACGTCCTGACTTTC.